These 14 T cell receptor beta chains share one sample of origin, sequenced in a study of blood T cells in healthy people across ages. The use of a sample-barcoded 5' primer and a J-beta primer mix characterized a second PCR of roughly 7 to 12 cycles. TCRdb fed the 5' RACE reads into MiXCR, producing one record per CDR3 protein. The repertoire holds almost 1 million distinct CDR3 sequences, approximately 50% seen once, with roughly a fifth in the top ten. Sequenced material: blood. Every receptor here comes from a woman in her sixties in good health.

Only a few counts were recorded for this clonotype. The gene calls are TRBV30 and TRBJ2-7, with D hard to call. With 0 bases removed from V and 4 bases from J, the gap between germline ends came to 10 bases. The CDR3 contains 13 residues. Germline V gene data show CDR1 as GTSNPN and CDR2 as SVGIG (reference sequence). CDR3 in amino acids: CAWSVLGPYEQYF. The CDR3 nucleotides are TGTGCCTGGAGTGTGCTTGGGCCTTACGAGCAGTACTTC.

This chain connects TRBV7-9 to TRBJ1-1; D is unclear. V lost 1 base and J 8 bases, leaving 8 bases between the germline ends. Germline V gives CDR1 SEHNR, CDR2 FQNEAQ (reference sequence). The CDR3 covers 12 residues. The CDR3, as DNA: TGTGCCAGCAGCTTAGGGCGGGCGGAAGCTTTCTTT. It specifies CASSLGRAEAFF.

The V and J genes are TRBV5-6 and TRBJ2-7; 7 bases are a match to TRBD1. The length of the CDR3 is 15 residues. Germline V gives CDR1 SGHDT, CDR2 YYEEEE. The junction had 4 bases not matched to a gene; V was cut back by 1 base and J by 0 bases. CDR3 residues: CASSLTGASSYEQYF. CDR3 DNA: TGTGCCAGCAGCTTGACAGGGGCGAGCTCCTACGAGCAGTACTTC.

This clonotype was picked up many times. The J gene is TRBJ2-7, the V gene TRBV11-1; D might be TRBD2 (5 bases). Germline V lookup: CDR1 SGHAT, CDR2 FQDESV (reference sequence). This CDR3 contains 12 residues. V was shortened by 0 bases and J by 5 bases, with 5 bases between the two germline ends. In DNA form, the CDR3 reads TGTGCCAGCAGCTTAGCGCGGGACGAGCAGTACTTC. It codes for CASSLARDEQYF.

This clonotype showed up just a few times. V usage is TRBV4-2 and J usage is TRBJ2-7, with 10 bases matching TRBD1. The CDR3 contains 14 residues. Trimming at V came to 5 bases and at J to 4 bases, leaving 5 bases not matched to a gene. The germline gives CDR1 LGHNA, CDR2 YNFKEQ. The CDR3 DNA sequence: TGTGCCAGCAGCTACGGACAGGGGGTATACGAGCAGTACTTC. This codes for CASSYGQGVYEQYF.

As to this clonotype: Germline and junction disagree at one end, which may indicate a read error. The gene calls are TRBV12-3 or TRBV12-4 and TRBJ2-4; 10 positions match TRBD1. This CDR3 has 17 residues. Written as DNA, the CDR3 is TGTGCCTGCAGTAACCGGGACAGGGGACTAGCCAAAAACATTCAGTACTTC. This codes for CACSNRDRGLAKNIQYF.

CDR3 region: CASSIGQQINTEAFF. DNA of the CDR3: TGCGCCAGCAGCATCGGACAGCAGATTAACACTGAAGCTTTCTTT. The V and J genes are TRBV5-1 and TRBJ1-1; maybe TRBD1 (6 bases). V lost 4 bases, J lost 2 bases, and 15 bases lay in between. Germline V CDR1 and CDR2: SGHRS, YFSETQ. The CDR3 runs 15 residues. The full variable domain, in which reference TRBV5-1 and TRBJ1-1 provide the parts outside the CDR3, is KAGVTQTPRYLIKTRGQQVTLSCSPISGHRSVSWYQQTPGQGLQFLFEYFSETQRNKGNFPGRFSGRQFSNSRSEMNVSTLELGDSALYLCASSIGQQINTEAFFGQGTRLTVV.

This clonotype was picked up one time. At one boundary the junction diverges from the germline segment, which might be a read error. The rearrangement joins TRBV20-1 to TRBJ2-1; 12 positions match TRBD2. In germline, CDR1 is DFQATT, CDR2 SNEGSKA (reference sequence). This CDR3 region has 16 residues. CDR3 region: CSASTAGLAGFNEQFF. CDR3 bases: TGCAGTGCATCGACAGCGGGACTAGCGGGTTTCAATGAGCAATTCTTC.

The V and J genes are TRBV29-1 and TRBJ1-3; D is possibly TRBD1 (5 bases). V lost 4 bases to trimming and J lost 0 bases, with 10 bases between them. In germline, CDR1 is SQVTM, CDR2 ANQGSEA. This CDR3 is 14 amino acids long. The CDR3 nucleotides are TGCAGCGTTGTGGGGGGTTACTCTGGAAACACCATATATTTT. As protein: CSVVGGYSGNTIYF.

The rearrangement links TRBV20-1 to TRBJ1-2; TRBD1 matches at 7 bases. CDR1 is DFQATT, CDR2 SNEGSKA, per germline (reference sequence). The CDR3 loop spans 12 amino acids. V lost 6 bases and J lost 5; bases outside the gene matches: 6. CDR3 protein: CSAMDRRYGYTF. DNA of the CDR3: TGCAGTGCAATGGACAGGCGGTATGGCTACACCTTC.

V and J are TRBV20-1 and TRBJ2-4; TRBD2 aligns across 7 bases. Germline V gives CDR1 DFQATT, CDR2 SNEGSKA (reference sequence). With V trimmed by 0 bases and J by 13 bases, 18 bases remained unmatched. The CDR3 totals 16 residues. Here the CDR3 reads CSAREPEAGPSREQYF. The CDR3 region has the DNA TGCAGTGCTAGAGAACCTGAAGCGGGACCAAGTCGTGAGCAGTACTTC.

The chain recombines TRBV20-1 with TRBJ2-1; TRBD1 agrees at 9 bases. The CDR3 length is 14 residues. V trimming: 5 bases; J trimming: 4 bases; junction bases outside the gene matches: 6. Germline lookup yields CDR1 DFQATT and CDR2 SNEGSKA (reference sequence). CDR3: CSAPRDRVYNEQFF. The CDR3 DNA reads TGCAGTGCTCCAAGGGACAGGGTTTACAATGAGCAGTTCTTC.

The chain carries TRBV20-1 and TRBJ2-3; the D gene is possibly TRBD2 (6 bases). Germline V CDR1 and CDR2: DFQATT, SNEGSKA (reference sequence). This CDR3 contains 12 residues. V lost 5 bases and J lost 4, with 10 bases in between. The CDR3 DNA reads as TGCAGTGCTGGGCCTAGCGCAGATACGCAGTATTTT. Translated: CSAGPSADTQYF.

This clonotype was counted at least ten times. The chain recombines TRBV20-1 with TRBJ2-1, with D unclear. Germline V CDR1 and CDR2: DFQATT, SNEGSKA (reference sequence). CDR3 size: 12 residues. V shed 5 bases and J shed 5 bases, with 10 bases lying between them. CDR3 loop: CSAEGSDNEQFF. The CDR3 DNA is TGCAGTGCTGAAGGGTCCGACAATGAGCAGTTCTTC.